This T cell receptor (beta chain) emerged from a study of cytomegalovirus exposure and HLA in healthy donors. Concerning this clone: Its antigen is not identified.

Study-wide results and limits: As a later analysis showed, several of the most significant clusters appeared to be linked to common viral pathogens. Among TCR beta chains, those listed as cytomegalovirus-associated numbered roughly 150. Upon later analysis, HLA-associated TCR beta chains proved more clonally expanded than other, equally common chains. When presence/absence was analysed, sequencing depth was taken to be roughly uniform across donors.

CDR1 SGHTA and CDR2 FQGNSA come from the germline V gene. The CDR3 sequence is 16 residues long. The ends lost 5 bases at V and 4 bases at J; junction bases unmatched: 9. It was with 60 Vbeta and 13 Jbeta primers that the PCR ran. Only in-frame clones appear in the TCRdb table, and some are missing; sequencing was by immunoSEQ multiplex PCR. The table lists about 160,000 clones, approximately 81% of them singletons, with about 2.4% in the top ten. The TCR sequence derives from a male donor in good health and CMV-seronegative. Sample: PBMCs. The V and J genes are TRBV7-2 and TRBJ2-3, with TRBD2 matching 10 bases. CDR3: CASSSKAGGGADTQYF. As DNA, the CDR3 is TGTGCCAGCAGCAGTAAAGCGGGGGGGGGAGCAGATACGCAGTATTTT. Combining the CDR3 with reference TRBV7-2 and TRBJ2-3 gives the whole variable domain GAGVSQSPSNKVTEKGKDVELRCDPISGHTALYWYRQSLGQGLEFLIYFQGNSAPDKSGLPSDRFSAERTGGSVSTLTIQRTQQEDSAVYLCASSSKAGGGADTQYFGPGTRLTVL.